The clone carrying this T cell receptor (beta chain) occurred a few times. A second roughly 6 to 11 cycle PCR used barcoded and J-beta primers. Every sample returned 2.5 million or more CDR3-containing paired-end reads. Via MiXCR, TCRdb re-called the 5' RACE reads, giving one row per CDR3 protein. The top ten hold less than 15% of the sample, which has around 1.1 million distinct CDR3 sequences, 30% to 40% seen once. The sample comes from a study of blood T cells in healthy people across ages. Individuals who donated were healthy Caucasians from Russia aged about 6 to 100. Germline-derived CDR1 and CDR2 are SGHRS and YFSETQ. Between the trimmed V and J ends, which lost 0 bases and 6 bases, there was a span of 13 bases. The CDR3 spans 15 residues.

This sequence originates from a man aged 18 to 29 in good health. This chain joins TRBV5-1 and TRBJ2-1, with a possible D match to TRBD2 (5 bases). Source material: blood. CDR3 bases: TGCGCCAGCAGCTTGGTACTAGGAGGTGGCAATGAGCAGTTCTTC. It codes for CASSLVLGGGNEQFF.